The present T cell receptor (beta chain) was sequenced within a study of blood T cell repertoires in COVID-19. In the study overall: The analysed material was cDNA or gDNA that came from T cells, B-cell-depleted T cells, or PBMCs.

The assay was immunoSEQ multiplex PCR, and TCRdb's table has in-frame clones only and misses some. This table has some 100,000 clones, roughly 92% appearing once. The sequenced material came from peripheral blood. The receptor's source is a man in his 70s with acute or convalescent COVID-19.

This CDR3 is CASSIKDTYNEQFF. The CDR3 nucleotides read TGTGCCAGTAGTATCAAGGACACATACAATGAGCAGTTCTTC. V and J are TRBV19 and TRBJ2-1, with D possibly TRBD1 on 5 matching bases. V was cut by 3 bases and J by 4 bases, with 10 bases left in between. The CDR3 consists of 14 residues. CDR1 LNHDA and CDR2 SQIVND come from the germline V gene (reference sequence).